Each of the 13 T cell receptor beta chains below was sequenced from the same sample in a study of cytomegalovirus exposure and HLA in healthy donors. Researchers ran the PCR with 60 Vbeta and 13 Jbeta primers. Assay used: immunoSEQ multiplex PCR; TCRdb lists only in-frame clones, some missing. The sample shows 110,000 to 150,000 clones, 73% of them seen only once. Sequencing was performed on PBMCs. The receptors come from a woman between 40 and 55 years old in good health and CMV-seronegative.

This chain uses TRBV27 with TRBJ1-2; possible D gene TRBD1, 5 bases. This CDR3 is 14 amino acids long. Between the trimmed V and J ends, which lost 1 base and 10 bases, there was a span of 16 bases. Looked up from germline, CDR1 is MNHEY and CDR2 is SMNVEV (reference sequence). CDR3 sequence (DNA): TGTGCCAGCAGTTTATTGGGTCAGGGTAGGGTCTACACCTTC. Translated, it gives CASSLLGQGRVYTF.

The chain recombines TRBV2 with TRBJ1-4, with D tentatively TRBD1 (6 bases). Germline loops: CDR1 SNHLY, CDR2 FYNNEI. The CDR3 consists of 15 residues. Trimming took 3 bases from V and 7 from J, leaving 15 bases between them. This CDR3 is CASSESSGVGEKLFF. Written as DNA, the CDR3 is TGTGCCAGCAGTGAGAGCTCAGGGGTTGGTGAAAAACTGTTTTTT.

In its sample, this clone was seen once. J is TRBJ2-1 and V is TRBV2; TRBD1 matches at 10 bases. V was pared by 10 bases and J by 1 base, with 7 bases of the junction left unmatched. Germline V gives CDR1 SNHLY, CDR2 FYNNEI. This CDR3 region has 15 residues. The DNA of the CDR3 is TGTGCCACTGGATGGGGACAGGGGTCCTACAATGAGCAGTTCTTC. Residues: CATGWGQGSYNEQFF.

The CDR3 loop reads CASGFRWEKETQYF. The CDR3 DNA sequence: TGTGCTAGTGGTTTTCGTTGGGAGAAAGAGACCCAGTACTTC. This rearrangement joins TRBV12-5 to TRBJ2-5, with a weak D call TRBD2 (5 bases). The germline V gene has CDR1 LGHNT and CDR2 FRNRAP. The CDR3 sequence is 14 residues long. V shed 3 bases and J shed 3 bases, with 11 bases lying between them.

The chain joins TRBV5-4 to TRBJ2-3; 9 bases agree with TRBD2. Unmatched junction bases numbered 6, after V lost 5 bases and J lost 2 bases. The CDR3 contains 15 residues. Germline CDR1 SGHNT, CDR2 YYREEE (reference sequence). CDR3 DNA: TGTGCCAGCAGACTACCGGGACTAGCCACAGATACGCAGTATTTT. It encodes CASRLPGLATDTQYF. Variable domain in full (rest from reference TRBV5-4 and TRBJ2-3): ETGVTQSPTHLIKTRGQQVTLRCSSQSGHNTVSWYQQALGQGPQFIFQYYREEENGRGNFPPRFSGLQFPNYSSELNVNALELDDSALYLCASRLPGLATDTQYFGPGTRLTVL.

Of note for this clone: Its ends do not fully match the called genes, so a read error is possible. The chain is built from TRBV7-9 and TRBJ2-5; TRBD2 agrees at 8 bases. Germline lookup yields CDR1 SEHNR and CDR2 FQNEAQ (reference sequence). This CDR3 is built from 16 residues. In nucleotides, the CDR3 is TGTTCCAGCAGTCCCGGGACTAGTCGTAAGGAGGAGACCCAGTACTTC. This translates into CSSSPGTSRKEETQYF.

The genes are TRBV27 and TRBJ1-5; TRBD1 is a possible D gene (5 bases). Between the trimmed V and J ends, which lost 4 bases and 0 bases, there was a span of 7 bases. Germline CDR1 and CDR2: MNHEY and SMNVEV (reference sequence). The CDR3 extends over 14 amino acids. The CDR3 coding sequence is TGTGCCAGCAGTTCTGACAGTAGCAATCAGCCCCAGCATTTT. As protein: CASSSDSSNQPQHF.

This clone was seen only a few times. The rearrangement links TRBV5-1 to TRBJ1-2; the D gene is possibly TRBD1 (5 bases). The CDR3 runs to 14 residues. The V end was cut by 3 bases, the J end by 6 bases, with 15 bases between. CDR1 and CDR2 from the germline V gene are SGHRS and YFSETQ. CDR3 nucleotide sequence: TGCGCCAGCAGCTCCACGGGCGCGGGGGATGGCTACACCTTC. Its protein is CASSSTGAGDGYTF.

The gene calls are TRBV7-2 and TRBJ1-2, with D perhaps TRBD1 (5 bases). V was trimmed by 5 bases and J by 2 bases, leaving 12 bases between them. The CDR3 is made up of 14 amino acids. Germline V gives CDR1 SGHTA, CDR2 FQGNSA. The CDR3 DNA reads as TGTGCCAGCAGCCCCCGCCAGGGCAACTATGGCTACACCTTC. It yields the protein CASSPRQGNYGYTF.

This clone was seen a single time. The DNA for the CDR3 is TGTGCCAGTAGAGGACAGAGGAACACCGGGGAGCTGTTTTTT. Residues: CASRGQRNTGELFF. This chain uses TRBV19 with TRBJ2-2; a weak D match, TRBD1 (6 bases). CDR1 and CDR2 (germline): LNHDA, SQIVND (reference sequence). The CDR3 spans 14 residues. With 6 bases removed from V and 1 base from J, the gap between germline ends came to 9 bases.

The rearrangement joins TRBV5-6 to TRBJ1-2; TRBD1 matches at 9 bases. The CDR3 has 15 amino acids. Germline CDR1 is SGHDT and CDR2 is YYEEEE. Unmatched junction bases numbered 7, after V lost 3 bases and J lost 4 bases. CDR3 residues: CASSSRDRVPYGYTF. The CDR3 region has the DNA TGTGCCAGCAGCTCCCGGGACAGGGTCCCCTATGGCTACACCTTC.

The chain employs TRBV11-2 and TRBJ2-1, with 12 bases matching TRBD1. V gave up 2 bases and J gave up 8 bases; unmatched junction bases: 4. Germline-derived CDR1 and CDR2 are SGHAT and FQNNGV. The CDR3 is 15 residues long. The CDR3 DNA reads TGTGCCAGCAGCTTACGGGACAGGGGGCGGGATGAGCAGTTCTTC. It translates to CASSLRDRGRDEQFF.

The chain links TRBV11-2 to TRBJ1-1; 7 bases map to TRBD1. The V gene's germline CDR1 is SGHAT and CDR2 FQNNGV. V gave up 4 bases and J gave up 4 bases; unmatched junction bases: 3. This CDR3 region has 13 residues. The CDR3 sequence is CASSSSGGTEAFF. CDR3 bases: TGTGCCAGCAGCTCCTCAGGGGGCACTGAAGCTTTCTTT.